The clone carrying this T cell receptor (beta chain) was seen a few times. Its target is unknown. This entry belongs to a study of OX40 agonist ivuxolimab in advanced cancers. Background on the study: Given to patients was ivuxolimab, an agonistic anti-OX40 (CD134) antibody. Study results and limitations: Researchers report that CD8+ T cells had, on average, more expanded clones than CD4+. Expansion of clones was among the lowest in partial responders at 0.1-3.0 mg/kg. Blood T cells, both CD4+ and CD8+, expanded clonally by week 6 at 0.1 to 3.0 mg/kg.

Here immunoSEQ multiplex PCR was the method, and the copy in TCRdb shows in-frame clones only, minus some. The sample gives around 100,000 clones, approximately 91% of which show up once; 0.16% is in the top ten. Trimming pared 0 bases from V and 4 bases from J, leaving 12 bases between. Germline values: CDR1 LNHNV, CDR2 YYDKDF (reference sequence). The CDR3 sequence is 15 residues long. This rearrangement joins TRBV15 to TRBJ1-2, with a tentative D call TRBD1 (5 bases). The source is an adult with an advanced solid tumor such as melanoma, head and neck, liver or kidney cancer. The specimen was CD4+ or CD8+ T cells sorted from blood, collected in a trial of the OX40 agonist ivuxolimab. The CDR3 DNA reads as TGTGCCACCAGCAGAGATCGGGGGAGCCTCTATGGCTACACCTTC. Amino acids: CATSRDRGSLYGYTF.